The entry below describes one TCR beta chain. Its antigen is currently unknown. This sample was included in a study of cytomegalovirus exposure and HLA in healthy donors. The PCR was carried out with 60 Vbeta primers and 13 Jbeta primers. Assay used: immunoSEQ multiplex PCR; TCRdb lists only in-frame clones, some missing. The table lists about 210,000 clones, over 60% of them singletons, with 1.8% in the top ten. With 6 bases clipped from V and 0 bases from J, the junction kept 5 bases outside the gene matches. CDR1 is ENHRY, CDR2 SYGVKD, per germline. CDR3 size: 16 residues. Study-wide findings and caveats: Excluded were some V segments that proved indistinguishable, including TRBV6-2 and TRBV6-3. Previously analyzed data showed that most TCR beta V segments were productive at a frequency of about 87% or about 30%. V- and J-gene trimming in TCR beta was tied to a missense DCLRE1C variant by an analysis performed later.

The TCR sequence derives from a male donor in good health and CMV-seronegative. The chain recombines TRBV10-3 with TRBJ2-2; TRBD1 matches 9 bases. Sequencing used PBMCs. The CDR3 DNA follows: TGTGCCATCAGCCTAACAGGGGGCACGAACACCGGGGAGCTGTTTTTT. This codes for CAISLTGGTNTGELFF.